These 5 T cell receptor beta chains originate from one sample sequenced in a study of T cells in localized non-small cell lung cancer. Repertoires were generated with immunoSEQ multiplex PCR, while TCRdb's copy carries only in-frame clones and drops some. In the table there are some 64,000 clones, around 81% of which are singletons. This sample comprised PBMCs, obtained before any cancer treatment. The receptors originated from a man between 40 and 69 years old with stage II lung adenocarcinoma.

CDR3 loop: CASSYSTSSPEQYF. CDR3 bases: TGTGCCAGCAGTTACTCGACGAGCTCCCCCGAGCAGTACTTC. V and J are TRBV6-5 and TRBJ2-7; D not certain. Germline values: CDR1 MNHEY, CDR2 SVGAGI. V was clipped by 0 bases and J by 6 bases, with 12 bases between them. This CDR3 comprises 14 residues.

The chain has TRBV11-3 and TRBJ2-7, with D uncertain. V lost 2 bases to trimming and J lost 3 bases, with 8 bases between them. The CDR3 is 13 amino acids. Germline V CDR1 and CDR2: SGHNT, YENEEA. The CDR3 bases are TGTGCCAGCAGCTTACTCGCGTTCTACGAGCAGTACTTC. This sequence encodes CASSLLAFYEQYF.

V gene TRBV18 combines with J gene TRBJ2-3, with TRBD2 matching 13 bases. Germline CDR1 is KGHSH and CDR2 is LQKENI. V was clipped by 6 bases and J by 5 bases; unmatched bases: 8. The length of the CDR3 is 16 residues. CDR3 sequence: CASSPRLAGGKDTQYF. For the CDR3, the DNA is TGTGCCAGCTCTCCTCGACTAGCGGGAGGTAAAGATACGCAGTATTTT.

In its sample, this clone was seen once. The rearrangement uses TRBV10-3 and TRBJ1-2, with 10 bases that match TRBD1. V was pared by 6 bases and J by 4 bases, with 5 bases of the junction left unmatched. Per germline, CDR1 ENHRY and CDR2 SYGVKD. This CDR3 has 14 residues. The CDR3 spells CAIRRQGASYGYTF. The CDR3 bases are TGTGCCATCAGAAGACAGGGGGCCAGCTATGGCTACACCTTC.

This clone was seen a few times. V and J are TRBV20-1 and TRBJ1-1; D uncertain. The germline V gene has CDR1 DFQATT and CDR2 SNEGSKA (reference sequence). The CDR3 runs 11 residues. V lost 4 bases and J lost 6, with 9 bases in between. The CDR3 nucleotides read TGCAGTGCTACTAAGGGTCCTGAAGCTTTCTTT. Amino acid sequence: CSATKGPEAFF.